This entry features one T cell receptor beta chain sequence. What it recognizes is unknown. This table comes from immunoSEQ multiplex PCR, and its TCRdb copy is limited to in-frame clones, with some not included. The table has 9,500 to 15,000 clones, around 86% seen once. Regarding time point: neoterminal ileum biopsy at postoperative endoscopy, about 6 months after surgery. Germline V gene sequence: CDR1 SGHTA, CDR2 FQGNSA. The CDR3 is 15 amino acids. The V and J ends lost 5 bases and 5 bases, in that order; junction bases with no gene match: 4. These data are taken from a study of T cell repertoires in ileal Crohn's disease. About the study: Biopsies of the neoterminal ileum at postoperative colonoscopy form M6 samples.

Notes on the study in general: Endoscopy was done a median about 6.8 months after surgery. Compared with non-smokers, active smokers at surgery showed more clonal expansions.

The sequence came from an adult with Crohn's disease. The J gene is TRBJ2-2, the V gene TRBV7-2; TRBD2 aligns across 11 bases. The sample taken for sequencing was ileal tissue. This CDR3 reads CASSASGRYTGELFF. CDR3 nucleotide sequence: TGTGCCAGCAGCGCTAGCGGGAGGTATACCGGGGAGCTGTTTTTT.